Below are 8 T cell receptor beta chains sequenced from a single sample in a study of T-cell reconstitution after alpha-beta-depleted transplantation in children. Unique molecular identifiers featured in how the TCRbeta library was prepared. In TCRdb, the PCR reads were re-called with MiXCR into one record per CDR3 protein. The repertoire holds some 500,000 distinct CDR3 sequences, with around 17% as singletons. The starting material was PBMCs from the stem cell graft donor, obtained from the stem cell graft. The receptor set was obtained from a human donor who donated a stem cell graft to a child with acute lymphoblastic leukemia.

The rearrangement links TRBV12-3 or TRBV12-4 to TRBJ1-1; D gene uncertain. V was cut by 4 bases and J by 5 bases, with 5 bases left in between. The CDR3 is 11 amino acids. The CDR3 region is CASSWVTEAFF. CDR3 nucleotide sequence: TGTGCCAGCAGTTGGGTGACTGAAGCTTTCTTT.

The CDR3 nucleotides are TGTGCCAGCAGCTTACCTGGGATTACAGATACGCAGTATTTT. Its protein product is CASSLPGITDTQYF. This chain connects TRBV5-4 to TRBJ2-3; D gene uncertain. This CDR3 has 14 residues. Between the trimmed V and J ends, which lost 2 bases and 3 bases, there was a span of 10 bases. CDR1 is SGHNT and CDR2 is YYREEE in the germline V gene (reference sequence).

The table lists this clonotype with many counts. The chain has TRBV10-1 and TRBJ2-2; 7 positions agree with TRBD2. The CDR3 sequence is 15 residues long. CDR1 and CDR2 (germline): WNHNN, SYGVQD (reference sequence). V lost 0 bases and J lost 3; bases outside the gene matches: 1. The CDR3 region is CASSESGGDTGELFF. The CDR3 DNA is TGCGCCAGCAGTGAGTCTGGGGGGGACACCGGGGAGCTGTTTTTT.

The gene calls are TRBV6-2 or TRBV6-3 and TRBJ2-7, with D perhaps TRBD1 or TRBD2 (5 bases each). Trimming removed 5 bases at V and 0 bases at J, with 11 bases between. Germline values: CDR1 MNHEY, CDR2 SVGEGT. The CDR3 loop spans 14 amino acids. The chain's CDR3 is CASSRGGSSYEQYF. DNA of the CDR3: TGTGCCAGCAGTCGGGGCGGGTCCTCCTACGAGCAGTACTTC.

This clonotype was counted a few times. The genes are TRBV5-8 and TRBJ1-1; D unresolved. Trimming left V 5 bases short and J 5 bases short, with 13 bases between. This CDR3 spans 13 amino acids. Germline V gene lookup returns CDR1 SGHTS and CDR2 YDEGEE. CDR3 nucleotide sequence: TGTGCCAGCAGTTATACGGGGAGAACTGAAGCTTTCTTT. Protein product: CASSYTGRTEAFF.

J is TRBJ2-7 and V is TRBV18, with 7 bases aligning to TRBD1. The CDR3 consists of 14 residues. Looked up from germline, CDR1 is KGHSH and CDR2 is LQKENI. J lost 4 bases, V lost 5 bases, and 8 bases had no gene match. For the CDR3, the DNA is TGTGCCAGCTCAGTAGGGACAGAAACTTACGAGCAGTACTTC. This codes for CASSVGTETYEQYF.

The chain couples TRBV5-8 to TRBJ2-3; D is unresolved. V dropped 0 bases and J dropped 0 bases, with 11 bases sitting between them. Germline assignment: CDR1 SGHTS and CDR2 YDEGEE. The CDR3 spans 16 residues. DNA of the CDR3: TGTGCCAGCAGCTTGGTGGCAGCCCTTAGCACAGATACGCAGTATTTT. Translation gives CASSLVAALSTDTQYF.

This clonotype was found a few times. DNA of the CDR3: TGTGCCAGCAGTTCTCAAACTAGCTCCTACAATGAGCAGTTCTTC. Amino acids: CASSSQTSSYNEQFF. The chain is built from TRBV14 and TRBJ2-1; D possibly corresponds to TRBD2 (5 bases). This CDR3 is 15 amino acids long. Trimming shortened V by 6 bases and J by 0 bases, and 12 bases separated the two germline ends. Germline CDR1 reads SGHDN; CDR2 reads FVKESK.